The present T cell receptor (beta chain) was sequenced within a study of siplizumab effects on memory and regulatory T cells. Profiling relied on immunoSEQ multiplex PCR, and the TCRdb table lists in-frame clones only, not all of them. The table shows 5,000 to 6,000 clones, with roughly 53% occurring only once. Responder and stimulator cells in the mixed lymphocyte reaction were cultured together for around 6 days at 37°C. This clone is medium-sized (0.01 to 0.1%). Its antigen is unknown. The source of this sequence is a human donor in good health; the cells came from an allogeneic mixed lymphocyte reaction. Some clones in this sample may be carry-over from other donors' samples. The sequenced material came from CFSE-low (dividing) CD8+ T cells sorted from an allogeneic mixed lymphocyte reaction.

The DNA of the CDR3 is TGTGCCAGCAGTTTTGAGGGGCCCTCCTACGAGCAGTACTTC. This encodes CASSFEGPSYEQYF. V is TRBV27 and J is TRBJ2-7; D is perhaps TRBD1 or TRBD2 (5 bases each). Trimming removed 3 bases at V and 0 bases at J, with 9 bases between. Germline V lookup: CDR1 MNHEY, CDR2 SMNVEV (reference sequence). This CDR3 region has 14 residues.